This is a list of T cell receptor beta chains from one sample in a study of blood T cell repertoires in COVID-19. Sequenced by immunoSEQ multiplex PCR; TCRdb stores in-frame clones only, minus some. The top ten clones hold 15% to 20% of a sample with tens of thousands of clones, 75% to 90% of them seen once. The specimen sequenced was peripheral blood. The receptor source for this set is a woman aged 55-70 years with COVID-19, enrolled during active disease. CDR3s include the opening cysteine and the closing phenylalanine or tryptophan. Each record gives: D gene, V gene, clone size, J gene, CDR3 DNA, CDR3 protein. A D gene is named only where the DNA matches it firmly. Where a row states a size, it is once, few, many or the class of an expanded clone; other rows omit it.

TRBD2,TRBV7-2,NA,TRBJ2-7,TGTGCCAGCAGCCGGGACTACCAGACCTACGAGCAGTACTTC,CASSRDYQTYEQYF
TRBD2,TRBV29-1,NA,TRBJ2-1,TGCAGCGTCATAGCGGGAGGGCCTTACAATGAGCAGTTCTTC,CSVIAGGPYNEQFF
NA,TRBV6-5,NA,TRBJ2-7,TGTGCCACCAGACAGGTCTCCTACGAGCAGTACTTC,CATRQVSYEQYF
NA,TRBV24-1,NA,TRBJ1-2,TGTGCCACCAGTGCCTCGACAGCACGCTATGGCTACACCTTC,CATSASTARYGYTF
TRBD2,TRBV2,NA,TRBJ2-7,TGTGCCAGCAGTCCCCTTGCGGGAGTGACCTACGAGCAGTACTTC,CASSPLAGVTYEQYF
NA,TRBV7-2,NA,TRBJ2-7,TGTGCCAGCAGCTCCCCTAGCCTCTACGAGCAGTACTTC,CASSSPSLYEQYF
NA,TRBV12-3/TRBV12-4,NA,TRBJ2-3,TGTGCCAGCAGTTTAGATCGTTATACGCAGTATTTT,CASSLDRYTQYF
NA,TRBV15,NA,TRBJ1-3,TGTGCCACCAGCAGAGATCGGGTCCCAGGAAACACCATATATTTT,CATSRDRVPGNTIYF
NA,TRBV11-2,few,TRBJ2-7,TGTGCCAGCAGCTTAGCTCTCGGCGAGCAGTACTTC,CASSLALGEQYF
TRBD1,TRBV28,few,TRBJ2-4,TGTGCCAGCAGCTCTACAGGGGTTGGAATTCAGTACTTC,CASSSTGVGIQYF
TRBD1,TRBV30,NA,TRBJ1-1,TGTGCCTTTGGGGACAGGGACATTGGTGAAGCTTTCTTT,CAFGDRDIGEAFF
TRBD2,TRBV24-1,NA,TRBJ2-1,TGTGCCACCAGTGCCCAGGGGGGCGAAAGCGGGAGGGCCGTCAATGAGCAGTTCTTC,CATSAQGGESGRAVNEQFF
TRBD2,TRBV20-1,NA,TRBJ2-1,TGCAGTGCTAGTCTAGCGGGAGCGGGGAATGAGCAGTTCTTC,CSASLAGAGNEQFF
NA,TRBV7-9,NA,TRBJ2-2,TGTGCCAGCAGCTTATGGCCCGACGGGGACACCGGGGAGCTGTTTTTT,CASSLWPDGDTGELFF
TRBD2,TRBV18,NA,TRBJ2-1,TGTGCCAGCTCACCGCAGGGGACTAGCGGAGGAGAGAATGAGCAGTTCTTC,CASSPQGTSGGENEQFF
NA,TRBV7-3,NA,TRBJ1-1,TGTGCCAGCGCTCGGGTGGATGGCACTGAAGCTTTCTTT,CASARVDGTEAFF